What follows are 27 T cell receptor beta chains derived from one specimen sequenced in a study of OX40 agonist ivuxolimab in advanced cancers. Here immunoSEQ multiplex PCR was the method, and the copy in TCRdb shows in-frame clones only, minus some. Of under 30,000 clones in the sample, about 76% were seen once. The source was CD4+ or CD8+ T cells sorted from blood, collected in a trial of the OX40 agonist ivuxolimab. These receptors were collected from an adult with an advanced solid tumor such as melanoma, head and neck, liver or kidney cancer.

This chain connects TRBV19 to TRBJ2-1; 9 positions match TRBD2. Germline trimming cut 5 bases from V and 5 bases from J; bases unmatched to any gene: 7. CDR1 is LNHDA and CDR2 is SQIVND in the germline V gene (reference sequence). The CDR3 loop spans 15 amino acids. CDR3 DNA: TGTGCCAGTAGTTCCCTAGCTAGCGGGAACAATGAGCAGTTCTTC. Residues: CASSSLASGNNEQFF.

A few counts support this clone. The chain recombines TRBV7-2 with TRBJ1-2, with D tentatively TRBD1 (5 bases). Between the trimmed V and J ends, which lost 5 bases and 4 bases, there was a span of 11 bases. Germline V gene lookup returns CDR1 SGHTA and CDR2 FQGNSA. There are 13 residues in the CDR3. CDR3 DNA: TGTGCCAGCAGCAAGACAGCACTCTATGGCTACACCTTC. The encoded protein is CASSKTALYGYTF.

This chain joins TRBV30 and TRBJ1-5; a possible D gene is TRBD1 (6 bases). The CDR3 spans 14 residues. Germline V gene sequence: CDR1 GTSNPN, CDR2 SVGIG (reference sequence). V shed 0 bases and J shed 3 bases, with 9 bases lying between them. Here the CDR3 DNA reads TGTGCCTGGAGTGTACCAGGGGTCAATCAGCCCCAGCATTTT. Translation: CAWSVPGVNQPQHF.

V and J are TRBV5-5 and TRBJ1-2; 9 nucleotides agree with TRBD1. The germline V gene encodes CDR1 SGHKS and CDR2 YYEKEE (reference sequence). The CDR3 spans 15 residues. V trimming: 0 bases; J trimming: 7 bases; junction bases outside the gene matches: 7. The CDR3 coding sequence is TGTGCCAGCAGCTTGGGAAGGGACAGGGCTTCTGGCTACACCTTC. Translating gives CASSLGRDRASGYTF.

The chain recombines TRBV5-1 with TRBJ2-5, with D hard to call. Germline V gene sequence: CDR1 SGHRS, CDR2 YFSETQ. Trimming left V 0 bases short and J 3 bases short, with 9 bases between. The CDR3 contains 14 residues. The CDR3 DNA is TGCGCCAGCAGCTTGGGAAACGGCAAAGAGACCCAGTACTTC. The encoded protein is CASSLGNGKETQYF. The full variable domain, its missing parts supplied by reference TRBV5-1 and TRBJ2-5, is KAGVTQTPRYLIKTRGQQVTLSCSPISGHRSVSWYQQTPGQGLQFLFEYFSETQRNKGNFPGRFSGRQFSNSRSEMNVSTLELGDSALYLCASSLGNGKETQYFGPGTRLLVL.

The chain recombines TRBV6-6 with TRBJ2-3; possible D gene TRBD2, 6 bases. Trimming cost V 6 bases and J 4 bases, with 14 bases left between them. Germline V gene lookup returns CDR1 MNHNY and CDR2 SVGAGI (reference sequence). This CDR3 is built from 14 residues. The CDR3 DNA reads as TGTGCCAGCAGCCGGGGGTCGGCCCCAGATACGCAGTATTTT. The encoded protein is CASSRGSAPDTQYF.

This chain links TRBV2 with TRBJ2-5; maybe TRBD2 (6 bases). CDR3 length equals 15 residues. The V gene's germline CDR1 is SNHLY and CDR2 FYNNEI. Between the trimmed V and J ends, which lost 4 bases and 5 bases, there was a span of 17 bases. CDR3 sequence: CASSGTTLASETQYF. The CDR3 coding sequence is TGTGCCAGCAGTGGGACTACGCTAGCGAGCGAGACCCAGTACTTC. Together with reference TRBV2 and TRBJ2-5, the CDR3 gives the full variable domain: EPEVTQTPSHQVTQMGQEVILRCVPISNHLYFYWYRQILGQKVEFLVSFYNNEISEKSEIFDDQFSVERPDGSNFTLKIRSTKLEDSAMYFCASSGTTLASETQYFGPGTRLLVL.

The V and J genes are TRBV5-7 and TRBJ2-6; D is unresolved. TRBV5-7 is an ORF; its function is uncertain. The ends were cut back, 7 bases at V and 5 bases at J, with 22 bases in the middle. CDR3 length: 17 residues. CDR3 loop: CASARPLVQSRANVLTF. Written as DNA, the CDR3 is TGTGCCAGCGCTCGCCCTCTTGTACAAAGTCGGGCCAACGTCCTGACTTTC.

V usage is TRBV19 and J usage is TRBJ2-5, with D perhaps being TRBD1 or TRBD2 (6 bases each). Trimming pared 1 base from V and 5 bases from J, leaving 23 bases between. The CDR3 covers 18 residues. From germline, CDR1 is LNHDA and CDR2 SQIVND (reference sequence). In DNA form, the CDR3 reads TGTGCCAGTAGTATAGGCCGCCTCTGGGGGGCCGGCAGGGAGACCCAGTACTTC. As protein: CASSIGRLWGAGRETQYF.

V usage is TRBV2 and J usage is TRBJ1-1, with no clear D. The CDR3 extends over 14 amino acids. Germline CDR1 and CDR2: SNHLY and FYNNEI. Trimming stripped 8 bases from V and 6 bases from J, with 19 bases between. In DNA, the CDR3 is TGTGCCAGCTACCCATCAAGAGTCTCGTCTGAAGCTTTCTTT. Protein sequence: CASYPSRVSSEAFF.

V and J are TRBV19 and TRBJ1-2, with D possibly being TRBD1 (5 bases). The germline V gene encodes CDR1 LNHDA and CDR2 SQIVND (reference sequence). With 7 bases removed from V and 13 bases from J, the gap between germline ends came to 16 bases. CDR3 length equals 11 residues. CDR3 sequence reads: CASNTLGTVTF. CDR3 nucleotide sequence: TGTGCCAGTAACACTCTTGGGACGGTCACCTTC.

In the case of this clone: One end of the junction does not line up with germline, which may come from a read error. The chain links TRBV7-7 to TRBJ2-1; weak D call: TRBD2 (5 bases). The germline CDR1 and CDR2 sequences are SSHAT and FNYEAQ (reference sequence). The CDR3 covers 16 residues. The CDR3 nucleotides read TGTGCTAGCAGCCCAACCGGGCTAGCTGGAGACAATGAGCAGTTCTTC. It translates to CASSPTGLAGDNEQFF.

This chain joins TRBV27 and TRBJ1-2; 7 positions agree with TRBD1. The V and J ends lost 6 bases and 3 bases, in that order; junction bases with no gene match: 7. The CDR3 is 14 amino acids. Germline values: CDR1 MNHEY, CDR2 SMNVEV (reference sequence). The chain's CDR3 is CASRWRGQDYGYTF. The CDR3 DNA reads TGTGCCAGCAGATGGAGGGGGCAGGACTATGGCTACACCTTC.

This chain connects TRBV5-4 to TRBJ2-3, with D unclear. The CDR3 sequence is 13 residues long. V lost 0 bases to trimming and J lost 4 bases, with 6 bases between them. In germline, CDR1 is SGHNT, CDR2 YYREEE (reference sequence). CDR3 sequence (DNA): TGTGCCAGCAGCTTGGGGGCACCAGATACGCAGTATTTT. It translates to CASSLGAPDTQYF. Variable domain in full (rest from reference TRBV5-4 and TRBJ2-3): ETGVTQSPTHLIKTRGQQVTLRCSSQSGHNTVSWYQQALGQGPQFIFQYYREEENGRGNFPPRFSGLQFPNYSSELNVNALELDDSALYLCASSLGAPDTQYFGPGTRLTVL.

The J gene is TRBJ2-2, the V gene TRBV7-3; 8 nucleotides agree with TRBD1. Trimming cost V 4 bases and J 0 bases; bases outside gene matches: 4. Germline V gene sequence: CDR1 SGHTA, CDR2 FQGTGA. The CDR3 extends over 16 amino acids. CDR3 nucleotide sequence: TGTGCCAGCAGCTCCCAGGGGGCGACGAACACCGGGGAGCTGTTTTTT. It translates to CASSSQGATNTGELFF.

This chain uses TRBV5-1 with TRBJ2-7, with D hard to call. The ends were cut back, 4 bases at V and 7 bases at J, with 18 bases in the middle. The CDR3 sequence is 14 residues long. Germline CDR1 SGHRS, CDR2 YFSETQ. The CDR3 nucleotides are TGCGCCAGCAGCCCGGACCCCGCAGGATCGGAGCAGTACTTC. This encodes CASSPDPAGSEQYF.

This clone was picked up one time. The V and J genes are TRBV5-1 and TRBJ1-3; D perhaps matches TRBD1 (6 bases). The CDR3 is made up of 17 amino acids. Trimming removed 0 bases from V and 4 bases from J, with 17 bases in between. The germline gives CDR1 SGHRS, CDR2 YFSETQ. CDR3 DNA sequence: TGCGCCAGCAGCTTGGCCCTGACAGGTTTTGGAGGAAACACCATATATTTT. Amino acids: CASSLALTGFGGNTIYF.

This clone has just a few counts. The genes are TRBV7-9 and TRBJ1-3; possibly TRBD1 for D (5 bases). The CDR3 has 13 amino acids. Germline values: CDR1 SEHNR, CDR2 FQNEAQ (reference sequence). The CDR3 coding sequence is TGTGCTGGGGGGGGAAATGCTGGAAACACCATATATTTT. Protein product: CAGGGNAGNTIYF.

The V and J genes are TRBV4-1 and TRBJ1-1; 8 positions match TRBD1. From germline, CDR1 is MGHRA and CDR2 YSYEKL. V gave up 3 bases and J gave up 3 bases; unmatched junction bases: 6. The CDR3 length is 15 residues. The CDR3 nucleotides are TGCGCCAGCAGCCAGAAGACAGGGGTGGACACTGAAGCTTTCTTT. This gives the protein CASSQKTGVDTEAFF.

The chain couples TRBV7-2 to TRBJ2-5; no reliable D call. From germline, CDR1 is SGHTA and CDR2 FQGNSA. The CDR3 totals 14 residues. V was shortened by 5 bases and J by 0 bases, with 10 bases between the two germline ends. The CDR3 region is CASSPNSYQETQYF. CDR3 in DNA: TGTGCCAGCAGCCCAAACAGTTACCAAGAGACCCAGTACTTC.

In its sample, this clone ranks as medium-sized. V is TRBV5-1 and J is TRBJ1-6; D gene ambiguous. The germline CDR1 and CDR2 sequences are SGHRS and YFSETQ. This CDR3 region has 15 residues. V lost 0 bases and J 7 bases, leaving 11 bases between the germline ends. This chain's CDR3 is CASSLEGLTNSPLHF. The DNA of the CDR3 is TGCGCCAGCAGCTTGGAGGGCCTAACGAATTCACCCCTCCACTTT.

This clone was seen more than once but under ten times. The rearrangement uses TRBV7-6 and TRBJ2-6; D might be TRBD1 (5 bases). This CDR3 is 18 amino acids long. V dropped 1 base and J dropped 0 bases, with 13 bases sitting between them. The germline V gene encodes CDR1 SGHVS and CDR2 FNYEAQ. This CDR3 is CASSLVGGAISGANVLTF. The CDR3 nucleotides are TGTGCCAGCAGCTTAGTGGGTGGGGCGATCTCTGGGGCCAACGTCCTGACTTTC.

This sequence joins TRBV9 and TRBJ1-2; 10 bases fit TRBD1. The ends lost 2 bases at V and 8 bases at J; junction bases unmatched: 12. Germline V gene lookup returns CDR1 SGDLS and CDR2 YYNGEE. This CDR3 has 16 amino acids. The CDR3 nucleotides are TGTGCCAGCAGCGTGGATGGACAGGGGGGACGGTACGGCTACACCTTC. Its protein is CASSVDGQGGRYGYTF. Combining the CDR3 with reference TRBV9 and TRBJ1-2 gives the whole variable domain DSGVTQTPKHLITATGQRVTLRCSPRSGDLSVYWYQQSLDQGLQFLIQYYNGEERAKGNILERFSAQQFPDLHSELNLSSLELGDSALYFCASSVDGQGGRYGYTFGSGTRLTVV.

As to this clone: At the DNA level, this CDR3 is encoded by other sequences in the same sample as well. The V call is TRBV5-4, the J call TRBJ2-3, with 9 bases matching TRBD1. J lost 3 bases, V lost 4 bases, and 3 bases had no gene match. Germline loops: CDR1 SGHNT, CDR2 YYREEE (reference sequence). The CDR3 runs to 14 residues. CDR3 in amino acids: CASSLQGATDTQYF. The DNA for the CDR3 is TGTGCCAGCAGCCTACAGGGGGCTACAGATACGCAGTATTTT.

V is TRBV5-5 and J is TRBJ1-5; D is ambiguous. V lost 1 base and J lost 3, with 5 bases in between. Germline assignment: CDR1 SGHKS and CDR2 YYEKEE (reference sequence). The CDR3 totals 13 residues. This CDR3 reads CASSLTPNQPQHF. CDR3 nucleotides: TGTGCCAGCAGCTTGACGCCCAATCAGCCCCAGCATTTT.

The chain is built from TRBV21-1 and TRBJ2-1; no DNA check was done on the table's D call, TRBD2. TRBV21-1 is assigned pseudogene status. The CDR3 sequence is 16 residues long. CDR3 DNA sequence: TGTGCCAGCAGGGACAATAGCGGGGGAGCTTACAATGAGCAGTTCTTC. This codes for CASRDNSGGAYNEQFF.

The chain has TRBV11-3 and TRBJ1-1; tentatively, D is TRBD1 (6 bases). With 5 bases removed from V and 1 base from J, the gap between germline ends came to 11 bases. CDR1 is SGHNT, CDR2 YENEEA, per germline. The CDR3 has 14 residues. The CDR3 sequence is CASSLRGWNTEAFF. In DNA, the CDR3 is TGTGCCAGCAGCCTCAGGGGATGGAACACTGAAGCTTTCTTT.